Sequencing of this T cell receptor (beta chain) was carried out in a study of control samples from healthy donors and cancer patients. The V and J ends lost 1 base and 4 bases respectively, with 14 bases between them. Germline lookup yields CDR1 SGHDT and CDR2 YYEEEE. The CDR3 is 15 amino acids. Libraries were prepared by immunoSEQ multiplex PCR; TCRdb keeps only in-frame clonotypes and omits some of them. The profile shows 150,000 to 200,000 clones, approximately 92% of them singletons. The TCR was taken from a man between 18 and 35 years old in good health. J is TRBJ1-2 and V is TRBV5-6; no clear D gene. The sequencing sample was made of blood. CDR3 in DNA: TGTGCCAGCAGCTTGCCGCGGGCCCTTGGCTATGGCTACACCTTC. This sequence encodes CASSLPRALGYGYTF.